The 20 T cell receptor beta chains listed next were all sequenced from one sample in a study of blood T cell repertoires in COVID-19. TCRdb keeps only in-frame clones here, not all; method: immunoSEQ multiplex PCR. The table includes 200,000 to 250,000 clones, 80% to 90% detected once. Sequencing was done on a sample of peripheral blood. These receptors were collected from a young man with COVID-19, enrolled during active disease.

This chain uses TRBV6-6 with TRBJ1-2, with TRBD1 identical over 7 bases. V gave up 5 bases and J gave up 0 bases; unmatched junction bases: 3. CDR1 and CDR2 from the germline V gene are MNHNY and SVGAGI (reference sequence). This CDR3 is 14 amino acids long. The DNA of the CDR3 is TGTGCCAGCAGTACGGACAGGACTAACTATGGCTACACCTTC. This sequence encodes CASSTDRTNYGYTF.

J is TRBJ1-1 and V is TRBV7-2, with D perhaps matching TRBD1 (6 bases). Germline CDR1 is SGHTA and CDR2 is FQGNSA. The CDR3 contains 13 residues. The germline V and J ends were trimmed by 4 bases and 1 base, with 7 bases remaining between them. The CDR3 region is CASSWGQNTEAFF. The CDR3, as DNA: TGTGCCAGCAGCTGGGGACAGAACACTGAAGCTTTCTTT.

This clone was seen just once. Written as DNA, the CDR3 is TGTGCCAGTAGGGGCCCGAACACTGAAGCTTTCTTT. Protein product: CASRGPNTEAFF. The chain carries TRBV27 and TRBJ1-1; weak D call: TRBD1 (5 bases). V was pared by 9 bases and J by 1 base, with 9 bases between. The CDR3 loop spans 12 amino acids. Germline CDR1 is MNHEY and CDR2 is SMNVEV (reference sequence).

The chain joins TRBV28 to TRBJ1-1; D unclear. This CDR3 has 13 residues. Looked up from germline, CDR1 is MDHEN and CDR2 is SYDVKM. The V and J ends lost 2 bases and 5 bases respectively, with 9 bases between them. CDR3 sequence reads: CASSLGAGTEAFF. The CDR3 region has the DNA TGTGCCAGCAGTTTAGGTGCGGGGACTGAAGCTTTCTTT.

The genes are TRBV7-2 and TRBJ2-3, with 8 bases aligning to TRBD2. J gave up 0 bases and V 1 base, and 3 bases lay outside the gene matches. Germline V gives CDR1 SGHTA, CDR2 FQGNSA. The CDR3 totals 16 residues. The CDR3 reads CASSLGASGSTDTQYF. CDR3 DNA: TGTGCCAGCAGCTTAGGGGCTAGCGGGAGCACAGATACGCAGTATTTT.

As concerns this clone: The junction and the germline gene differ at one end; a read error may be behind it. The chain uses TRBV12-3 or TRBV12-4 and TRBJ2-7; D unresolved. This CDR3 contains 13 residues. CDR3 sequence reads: CVSSLRNSYEQYF. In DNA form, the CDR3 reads TGTGTCAGCAGTTTAAGGAACAGCTACGAGCAGTACTTC.

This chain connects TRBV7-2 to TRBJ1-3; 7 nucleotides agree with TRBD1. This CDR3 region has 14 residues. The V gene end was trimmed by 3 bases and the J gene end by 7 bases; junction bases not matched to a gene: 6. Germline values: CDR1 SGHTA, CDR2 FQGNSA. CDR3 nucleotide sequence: TGTGCCAGCAGCTTCCAACAGGGGACCAACACCATATATTTT. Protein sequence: CASSFQQGTNTIYF.

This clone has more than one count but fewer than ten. This CDR3 reads CAWSPGGLNTEAFF. Here the CDR3 DNA reads TGTGCCTGGAGTCCAGGGGGACTGAACACTGAAGCTTTCTTT. This chain links TRBV30 with TRBJ1-1, with 7 bases that match TRBD1. Germline lookup yields CDR1 GTSNPN and CDR2 SVGIG (reference sequence). This CDR3 is 14 amino acids long. With V trimmed by 2 bases and J by 0 bases, 3 bases remained unmatched.

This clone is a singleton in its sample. The CDR3 spells CSASRDRNNSPLHF. The CDR3 DNA is TGCAGTGCGAGTAGGGACAGGAATAATTCACCCCTCCACTTT. This rearrangement joins TRBV20-1 to TRBJ1-6, with TRBD1 identical over 8 bases. Germline CDR1 is DFQATT and CDR2 is SNEGSKA (reference sequence). Losses at the gene ends were 6 bases for V and 5 bases for J; bases not matched to a gene: 6. The CDR3 has 14 residues.

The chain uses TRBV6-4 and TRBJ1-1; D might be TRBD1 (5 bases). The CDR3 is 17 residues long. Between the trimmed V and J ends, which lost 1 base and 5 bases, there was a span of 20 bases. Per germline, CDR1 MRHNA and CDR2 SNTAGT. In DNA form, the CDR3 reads TGTGCCAGCAGTGACTTATTCTTACGCAGGGAAGTGACTGAAGCTTTCTTT. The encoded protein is CASSDLFLRREVTEAFF.

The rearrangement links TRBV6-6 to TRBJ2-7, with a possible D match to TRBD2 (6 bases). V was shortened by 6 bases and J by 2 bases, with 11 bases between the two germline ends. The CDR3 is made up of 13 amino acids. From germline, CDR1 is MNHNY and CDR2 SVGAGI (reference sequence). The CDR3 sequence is CASREIAAYEQYF. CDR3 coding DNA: TGTGCCAGCAGGGAGATAGCGGCCTACGAGCAGTACTTC.

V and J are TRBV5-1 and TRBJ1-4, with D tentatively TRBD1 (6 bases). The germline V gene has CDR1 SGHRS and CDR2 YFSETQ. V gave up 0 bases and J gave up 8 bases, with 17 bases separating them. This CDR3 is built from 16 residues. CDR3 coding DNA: TGCGCCAGCAGCTTGGGTTTGTCAGGGGCGCGAGAAAAACTGTTTTTT. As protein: CASSLGLSGAREKLFF.

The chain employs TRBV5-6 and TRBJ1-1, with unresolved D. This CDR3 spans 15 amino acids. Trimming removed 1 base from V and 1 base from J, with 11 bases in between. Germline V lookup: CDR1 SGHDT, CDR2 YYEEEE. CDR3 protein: CASSLSGVKNTEAFF. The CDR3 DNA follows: TGTGCCAGCAGCTTGTCCGGGGTCAAGAACACTGAAGCTTTCTTT.

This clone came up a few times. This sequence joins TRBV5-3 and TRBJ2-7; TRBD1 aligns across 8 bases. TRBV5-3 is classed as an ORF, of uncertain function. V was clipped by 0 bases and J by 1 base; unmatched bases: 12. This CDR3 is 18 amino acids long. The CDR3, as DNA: TGTGCCAGAAGCTTGGAACAGGGGGAAGGAAAGGGTTCCTACGAGCAGTACTTC. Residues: CARSLEQGEGKGSYEQYF.

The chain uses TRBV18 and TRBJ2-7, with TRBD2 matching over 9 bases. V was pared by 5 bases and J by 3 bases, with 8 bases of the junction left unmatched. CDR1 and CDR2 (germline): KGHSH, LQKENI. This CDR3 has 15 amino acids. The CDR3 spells CASSAGTSLVYEQYF. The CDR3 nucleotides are TGTGCCAGCTCAGCCGGGACTAGCCTTGTCTACGAGCAGTACTTC.

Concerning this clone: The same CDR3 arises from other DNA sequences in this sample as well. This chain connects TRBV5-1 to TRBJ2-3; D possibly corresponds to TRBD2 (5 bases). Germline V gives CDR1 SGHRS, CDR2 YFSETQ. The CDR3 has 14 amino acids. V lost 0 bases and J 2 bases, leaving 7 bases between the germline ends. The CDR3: CASSLGGYTDTQYF. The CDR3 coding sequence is TGCGCCAGCAGCTTGGGAGGGTACACAGATACGCAGTATTTT.

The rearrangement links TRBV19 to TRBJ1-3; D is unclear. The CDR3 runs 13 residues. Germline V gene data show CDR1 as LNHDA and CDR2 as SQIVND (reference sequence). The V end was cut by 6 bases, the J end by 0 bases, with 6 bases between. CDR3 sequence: CASRVSSGNTIYF. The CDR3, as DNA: TGTGCCAGTAGGGTCAGCTCTGGAAACACCATATATTTT.

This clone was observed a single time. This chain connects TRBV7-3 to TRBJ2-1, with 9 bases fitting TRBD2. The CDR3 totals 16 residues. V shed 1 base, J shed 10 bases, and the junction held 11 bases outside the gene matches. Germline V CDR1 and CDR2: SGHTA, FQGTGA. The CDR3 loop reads CASSLRGSGSRSEQFF. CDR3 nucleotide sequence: TGTGCCAGCAGCTTAAGGGGTAGCGGGAGTCGGTCCGAGCAGTTCTTC.

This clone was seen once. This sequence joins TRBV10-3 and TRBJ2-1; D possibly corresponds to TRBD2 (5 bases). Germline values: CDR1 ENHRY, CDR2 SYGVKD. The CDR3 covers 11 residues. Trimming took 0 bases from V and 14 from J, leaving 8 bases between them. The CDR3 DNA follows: TGTGCCATCAGTGAGTCCCAGGAGGAGTTCTTC. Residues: CAISESQEEFF.

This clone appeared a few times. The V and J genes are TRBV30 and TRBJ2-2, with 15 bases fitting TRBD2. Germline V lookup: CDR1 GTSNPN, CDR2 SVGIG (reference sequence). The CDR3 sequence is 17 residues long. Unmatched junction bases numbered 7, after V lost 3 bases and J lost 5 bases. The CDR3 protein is CAWSGLAGGRSTGELFF. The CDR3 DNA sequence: TGTGCCTGGAGCGGACTAGCGGGAGGGCGGTCTACCGGGGAGCTGTTTTTT.